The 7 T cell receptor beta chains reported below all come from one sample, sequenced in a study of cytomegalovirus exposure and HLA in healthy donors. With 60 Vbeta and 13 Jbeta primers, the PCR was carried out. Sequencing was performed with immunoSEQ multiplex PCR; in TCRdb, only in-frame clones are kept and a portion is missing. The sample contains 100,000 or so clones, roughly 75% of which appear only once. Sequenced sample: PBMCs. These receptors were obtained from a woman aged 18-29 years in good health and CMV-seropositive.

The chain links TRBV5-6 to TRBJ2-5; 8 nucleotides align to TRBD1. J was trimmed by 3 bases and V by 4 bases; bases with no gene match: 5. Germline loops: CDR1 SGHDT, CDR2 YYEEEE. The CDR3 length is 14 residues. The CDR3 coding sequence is TGTGCCAGCAGCCAAGAGACAGGGGAAGAGACCCAGTACTTC. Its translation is CASSQETGEETQYF.

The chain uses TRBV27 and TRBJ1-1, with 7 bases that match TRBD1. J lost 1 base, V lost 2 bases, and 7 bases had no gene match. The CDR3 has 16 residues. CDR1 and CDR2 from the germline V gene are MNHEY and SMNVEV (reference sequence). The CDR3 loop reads CASSLRPGQENTEAFF. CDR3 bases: TGTGCCAGCAGTTTACGCCCAGGACAGGAGAACACTGAAGCTTTCTTT.

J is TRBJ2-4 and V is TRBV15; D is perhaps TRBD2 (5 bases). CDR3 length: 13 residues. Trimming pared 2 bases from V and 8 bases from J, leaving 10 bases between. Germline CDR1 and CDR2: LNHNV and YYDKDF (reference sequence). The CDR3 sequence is CATSRPGVDIQYF. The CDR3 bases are TGTGCCACCAGCAGACCCGGGGTGGACATTCAGTACTTC.

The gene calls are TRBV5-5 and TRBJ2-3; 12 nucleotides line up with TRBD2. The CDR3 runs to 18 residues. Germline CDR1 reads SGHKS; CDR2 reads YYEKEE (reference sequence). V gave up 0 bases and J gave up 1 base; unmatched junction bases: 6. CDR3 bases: TGTGCCAGCAGCTTGGGGCTAGCGGGAGGGACCGGCACAGATACGCAGTATTTT. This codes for CASSLGLAGGTGTDTQYF. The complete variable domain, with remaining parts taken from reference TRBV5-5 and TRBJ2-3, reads DAGVTQSPTHLIKTRGQQVTLRCSPISGHKSVSWYQQVLGQGPQFIFQYYEKEERGRGNFPDRFSARQFPNYSSELNVNALLLGDSALYLCASSLGLAGGTGTDTQYFGPGTRLTVL.

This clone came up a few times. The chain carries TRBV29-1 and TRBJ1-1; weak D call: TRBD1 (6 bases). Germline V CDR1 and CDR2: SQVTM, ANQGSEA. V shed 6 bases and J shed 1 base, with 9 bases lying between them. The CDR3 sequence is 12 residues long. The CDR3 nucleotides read TGCAGCGTGAAACAGGGGAACACTGAAGCTTTCTTT. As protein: CSVKQGNTEAFF.

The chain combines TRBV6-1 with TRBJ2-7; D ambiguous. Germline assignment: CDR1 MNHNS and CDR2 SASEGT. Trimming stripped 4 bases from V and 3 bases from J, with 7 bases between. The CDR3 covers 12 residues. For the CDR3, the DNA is TGTGCCAGCAGTGGCTCCAGCTACGAGCAGTACTTC. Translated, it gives CASSGSSYEQYF.

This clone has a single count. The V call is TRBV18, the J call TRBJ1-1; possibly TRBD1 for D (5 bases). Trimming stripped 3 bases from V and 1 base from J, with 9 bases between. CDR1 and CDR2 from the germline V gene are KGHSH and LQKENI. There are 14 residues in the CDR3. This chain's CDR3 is CASSPRTGNTEAFF. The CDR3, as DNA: TGTGCCAGCTCACCTAGAACAGGGAACACTGAAGCTTTCTTT. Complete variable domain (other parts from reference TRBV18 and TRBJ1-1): NAGVMQNPRHLVRRRGQEARLRCSPMKGHSHVYWYRQLPEEGLKFMVYLQKENIIDESGMPKERFSAEFPKEGPSILRIQQVVRGDSAAYFCASSPRTGNTEAFFGQGTRLTVV.